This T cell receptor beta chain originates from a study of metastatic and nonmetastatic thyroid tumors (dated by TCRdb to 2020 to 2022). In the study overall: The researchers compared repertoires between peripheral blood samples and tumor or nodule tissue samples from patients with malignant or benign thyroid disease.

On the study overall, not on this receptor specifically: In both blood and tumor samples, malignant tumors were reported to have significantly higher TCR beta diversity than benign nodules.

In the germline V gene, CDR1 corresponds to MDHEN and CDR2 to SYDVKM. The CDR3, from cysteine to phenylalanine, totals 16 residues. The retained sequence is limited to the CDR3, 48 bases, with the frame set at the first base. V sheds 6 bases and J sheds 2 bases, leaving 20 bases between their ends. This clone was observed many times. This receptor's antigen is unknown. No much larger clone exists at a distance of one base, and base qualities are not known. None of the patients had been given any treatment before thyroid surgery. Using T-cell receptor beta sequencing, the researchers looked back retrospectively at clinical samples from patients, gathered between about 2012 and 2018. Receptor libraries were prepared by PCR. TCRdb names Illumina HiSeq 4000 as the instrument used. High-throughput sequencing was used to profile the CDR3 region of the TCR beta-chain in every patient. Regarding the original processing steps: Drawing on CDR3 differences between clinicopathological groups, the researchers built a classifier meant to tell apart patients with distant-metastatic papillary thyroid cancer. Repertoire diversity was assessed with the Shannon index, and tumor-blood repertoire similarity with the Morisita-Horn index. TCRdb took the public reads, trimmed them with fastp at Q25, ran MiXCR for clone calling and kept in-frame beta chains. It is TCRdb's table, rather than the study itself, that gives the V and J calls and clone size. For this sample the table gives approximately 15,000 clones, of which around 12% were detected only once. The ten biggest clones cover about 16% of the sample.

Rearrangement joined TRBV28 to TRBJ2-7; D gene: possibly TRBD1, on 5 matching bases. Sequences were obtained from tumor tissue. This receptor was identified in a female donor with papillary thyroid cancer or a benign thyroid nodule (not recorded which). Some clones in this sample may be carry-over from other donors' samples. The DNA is TGTGCCAGCAGATCCGAACAGGATACTAAGGCCTACGAGCAGTACTTC. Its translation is CASRSEQDTKAYEQYF.